This T cell receptor beta chain was profiled in a study of T cells in Graves' hyperthyroidism and ophthalmopathy. Of note for this clonotype: Its target is not known.

Those patients with uncontrolled infection, other autoimmune disease, pregnancy or lactation were excluded. Used for diagnoses were clinical symptoms, serum thyroxine and TRAb, thyroid ultrasound and orbital computed tomography. The investigators amplified TCR beta CDR3 regions from RNA transcripts. The HTBI primer set drove a first-round RT-PCR of the TCR CDR3. One entry per CDR3 protein results from TCRdb running MiXCR on the multiplex PCR reads. The sample has about 260,000 distinct CDR3 sequences, approximately 16% seen once. Broader study findings: Among thyroid clonotypes expanded above 0.001, most also appeared in blood.

The sequence was obtained from a woman under 30 with Graves' ophthalmopathy. Input material: blood.

The CDR3: CASSESRLDDTEAFF. In DNA, the CDR3 is TGTGCCAGCAGTGAATCCAGGTTGGATGACACTGAAGCTTTCTTT. The V call is TRBV2, the J call TRBJ1-1; D uncertain. This CDR3 is 15 amino acids long. Germline V CDR1 and CDR2: SNHLY, FYNNEI. V was clipped by 2 bases and J by 3 bases, with 13 bases between them.